These 28 T cell receptor beta chains came from one sample sequenced in a study of cytotoxic CD8 clonotypes in ibrutinib-treated CLL. Assay used: immunoSEQ multiplex PCR; TCRdb lists only in-frame clones, some missing. The repertoire consists of 300,000 to 400,000 clones, with roughly 67% occurring once and the leading ten covering roughly 6%. Sequences were derived from PBMCs, sampled after 36 months of ibrutinib treatment. These receptors originate from a human donor with chronic lymphocytic leukemia.

The chain's CDR3 is CASSPAGPHHNEQFF. The CDR3 bases are TGTGCCAGCAGCCCTGCGGGACCCCACCACAATGAGCAGTTCTTC. The V call is TRBV7-2, the J call TRBJ2-1; D perhaps matches TRBD2 (6 bases). Germline CDR1 is SGHTA and CDR2 is FQGNSA. The CDR3 consists of 15 residues. V lost 5 bases, J lost 5 bases, and 16 bases lay in between.

The sample holds a few counts of this clone. The chain has TRBV7-9 and TRBJ2-4, with D perhaps matching TRBD1 (6 bases). CDR3 length: 18 amino acids. V dropped 5 bases and J dropped 0 bases, with 20 bases sitting between them. CDR1 is SEHNR, CDR2 FQNEAQ, per germline (reference sequence). CDR3 loop: CASSRGRHQLLAKNIQYF. In DNA form, the CDR3 reads TGTGCCAGCAGCAGGGGGAGACACCAACTTCTAGCCAAAAACATTCAGTACTTC.

There are a few counts of this clone. The chain recombines TRBV7-2 with TRBJ2-1; the D is unclear. V gave up 0 bases and J gave up 8 bases, with 8 bases separating them. Per germline, CDR1 SGHTA and CDR2 FQGNSA. The CDR3 runs 13 residues. The CDR3 DNA follows: TGTGCCAGCAGCTTAGCTGACGGAGATGAGCAGTTCTTC. Amino acid sequence: CASSLADGDEQFF.

This chain links TRBV4-1 with TRBJ2-2; the D gene is possibly TRBD1 (5 bases). This CDR3 contains 14 residues. Germline V lookup: CDR1 MGHRA, CDR2 YSYEKL. Trimming took 2 bases from V and 5 from J, leaving 9 bases between them. The CDR3 DNA is TGCGCCAGCAGCCAATGGCAGGGTACCGGGGAGCTGTTTTTT. Translated: CASSQWQGTGELFF.

The V gene is TRBV10-3, the J gene TRBJ1-1; the match to TRBD1 covers 7 bases. The CDR3 loop spans 14 amino acids. Germline V gene lookup returns CDR1 ENHRY and CDR2 SYGVKD. Trimming at V came to 4 bases and at J to 1 base, leaving 3 bases not matched to a gene. CDR3 nucleotides: TGTGCCATCAGTGGGAACAGGGGGAACACTGAAGCTTTCTTT. It translates to CAISGNRGNTEAFF.

This clone turned up a few times. The chain recombines TRBV9 with TRBJ2-1; D gene ambiguous. The CDR3 covers 12 residues. Germline lookup yields CDR1 SGDLS and CDR2 YYNGEE. The germline V and J ends were trimmed by 3 bases and 6 bases, with 7 bases remaining between them. The CDR3 coding sequence is TGTGCCAGCAGCGACGCTCCCAATGAGCAGTTCTTC. Its protein product is CASSDAPNEQFF. The whole variable domain, filled in from reference TRBV9 and TRBJ2-1, reads DSGVTQTPKHLITATGQRVTLRCSPRSGDLSVYWYQQSLDQGLQFLIQYYNGEERAKGNILERFSAQQFPDLHSELNLSSLELGDSALYFCASSDAPNEQFFGPGTRLTVL.

The chain employs TRBV6-1 and TRBJ1-1, with a possible D match to TRBD1 (5 bases). The CDR3 runs 13 residues. Germline V gives CDR1 MNHNS, CDR2 SASEGT. V lost 8 bases to trimming and J lost 7 bases, with 17 bases between them. CDR3 residues: CASLMGDWGEAFF. The CDR3 bases are TGTGCCAGCCTTATGGGGGATTGGGGTGAAGCTTTCTTT.

This chain uses TRBV27 with TRBJ2-7, with a weak D call TRBD2 (5 bases). CDR1 MNHEY and CDR2 SMNVEV come from the germline V gene (reference sequence). The CDR3 has 17 amino acids. V was trimmed by 3 bases and J by 0 bases, leaving 18 bases between them. CDR3 coding DNA: TGTGCCAGCAGTTTGCGCGGAGTTCCCACTAGCTCCTACGAGCAGTACTTC. Amino acid sequence: CASSLRGVPTSSYEQYF.

The chain couples TRBV19 to TRBJ2-7; the match to TRBD1 covers 9 bases. V shed 8 bases and J 5 bases; nucleotides not matched to a gene: 7. This CDR3 contains 13 residues. From germline, CDR1 is LNHDA and CDR2 SQIVND (reference sequence). CDR3 DNA: TGTGCCAGTGCTGGGACAGGGATTGACGAGCAGTACTTC. Translation: CASAGTGIDEQYF.

The chain is built from TRBV9 and TRBJ2-3, with TRBD2 identical over 9 bases. The CDR3 extends over 15 amino acids. The germline CDR1 and CDR2 sequences are SGDLS and YYNGEE. V dropped 4 bases and J dropped 5; count of bases not matched to a gene: 8. The CDR3 spells CASSTQIAGVDTQYF. The CDR3 nucleotides are TGTGCCAGCAGCACCCAAATAGCGGGAGTAGATACGCAGTATTTT.

In nucleotides, the CDR3 is TGTGCCAGCAGCTTAGCCCCGACAGGGACTGTTCAGTACTTC. It specifies CASSLAPTGTVQYF. The rearrangement links TRBV11-3 to TRBJ2-4; possibly TRBD1 for D (7 bases). The CDR3 covers 14 residues. The germline CDR1 and CDR2 sequences are SGHNT and YENEEA. With 1 base removed from V and 11 bases from J, the gap between germline ends came to 15 bases.

The chain uses TRBV5-6 and TRBJ2-7; 12 bases are a match to TRBD2. CDR3 length: 14 residues. Germline loops: CDR1 SGHDT, CDR2 YYEEEE. Trimming cost V 3 bases and J 6 bases; bases outside gene matches: 4. The CDR3, as DNA: TGTGCCAGCAGCTCTGGACTAGCGGGAAGCGAGCAGTACTTC. Residues: CASSSGLAGSEQYF.

V gene TRBV28 combines with J gene TRBJ2-7; perhaps TRBD1 as D (6 bases). This CDR3 contains 13 residues. V was shortened by 6 bases and J by 3 bases, with 12 bases between the two germline ends. Germline CDR1 MDHEN, CDR2 SYDVKM. CDR3 amino acids: CASRVTGSYEQYF. DNA for the CDR3: TGTGCCAGCAGGGTTACAGGGAGCTACGAGCAGTACTTC.

The chain employs TRBV9 and TRBJ2-2, with a possible D match to TRBD2 (6 bases). CDR1 and CDR2 from the germline V gene are SGDLS and YYNGEE. There are 13 residues in the CDR3. Between the trimmed V and J ends, which lost 5 bases and 4 bases, there was a span of 9 bases. CDR3 sequence (DNA): TGTGCCAGCAGTAGGGGAGGCACCGGGGAGCTGTTTTTT. This encodes CASSRGGTGELFF.

This rearrangement joins TRBV6-6 to TRBJ1-3; possibly TRBD1 for D (6 bases). Germline V gene data show CDR1 as MNHNY and CDR2 as SVGAGI (reference sequence). The V gene lost 2 bases and the J gene lost 3 bases, with 14 bases spanning the gap. The CDR3 is 16 amino acids. CDR3 coding DNA: TGTGCCAGCAGTTACCCCGGGACAAGGAGTGGAAACACCATATATTTT. Protein sequence: CASSYPGTRSGNTIYF.

V gene TRBV5-3 combines with J gene TRBJ2-7; D call uncertain. TRBV5-3 is an ORF; its function is uncertain. V gave up 7 bases and J gave up 0 bases, with 20 bases separating them. This CDR3 is 16 amino acids long. The chain's CDR3 is CARAPRGSLSSYEQYF. The CDR3 DNA follows: TGTGCCAGAGCCCCCCGTGGTAGCTTGAGCTCCTACGAGCAGTACTTC.

The chain couples TRBV6-4 to TRBJ1-5; D might be TRBD1 (6 bases). The CDR3 consists of 14 residues. Germline V CDR1 and CDR2: MRHNA, SNTAGT. V was cut by 3 bases and J by 6 bases, with 12 bases left in between. The CDR3 protein is CASSEQGDVQPQHF. The CDR3 bases are TGTGCCAGCAGTGAACAGGGAGATGTTCAGCCCCAGCATTTT.

The rearrangement joins TRBV7-8 to TRBJ1-5; no clear D gene. Per germline, CDR1 SGHVS and CDR2 FQNEAQ. Trimming took 5 bases from V and 0 from J, leaving 5 bases between them. The CDR3 contains 13 residues. CDR3 loop: CASSRDSNQPQHF. The CDR3 coding sequence is TGTGCCAGCAGCAGGGATAGCAATCAGCCCCAGCATTTT.

The chain recombines TRBV5-4 with TRBJ2-5, with unresolved D. From germline, CDR1 is SGHNT and CDR2 YYREEE (reference sequence). The CDR3 runs to 13 residues. V was clipped by 0 bases and J by 1 base, with 4 bases between them. In DNA form, the CDR3 reads TGTGCCAGCAGCTTGGGGCTCCAAGAGACCCAGTACTTC. It translates to CASSLGLQETQYF.

The CDR3 DNA is TGTGCCAGCAGTTCCCAGACTAGCGGGGGCACAGATACGCAGTATTTT. It codes for CASSSQTSGGTDTQYF. V and J are TRBV6-5 and TRBJ2-3; 11 nucleotides match TRBD2. The junction had 4 bases not matched to a gene; V was cut back by 4 bases and J by 1 base. The CDR3 sequence is 16 residues long. Germline lookup yields CDR1 MNHEY and CDR2 SVGAGI.

The V gene is TRBV5-6, the J gene TRBJ2-7, with unresolved D. The V end lost 0 bases, the J end lost 8 bases, and 6 bases lay between the germline ends. CDR1 is SGHDT and CDR2 is YYEEEE in the germline V gene. This CDR3 contains 11 residues. CDR3: CASSLGVQQYF. CDR3 sequence (DNA): TGTGCCAGCAGCTTGGGAGTTCAGCAGTACTTC. The full variable domain, completed using reference TRBV5-6 and TRBJ2-7, is DAGVTQSPTHLIKTRGQQVTLRCSPKSGHDTVSWYQQALGQGPQFIFQYYEEEERQRGNFPDRFSGHQFPNYSSELNVNALLLGDSALYLCASSLGVQQYFGPGTRLTVT.

The V call is TRBV5-4, the J call TRBJ2-7; TRBD2 matches at 8 bases. The germline V gene encodes CDR1 SGHNT and CDR2 YYREEE (reference sequence). CDR3 size: 17 residues. V shed 4 bases and J 3 bases; nucleotides not matched to a gene: 15. The CDR3 DNA reads as TGTGCCAGCAGCCCAACCCCAACGGGACTAGGACTCTACGAGCAGTACTTC. Its translation is CASSPTPTGLGLYEQYF. The variable domain in full, completed from reference TRBV5-4 and TRBJ2-7, reads ETGVTQSPTHLIKTRGQQVTLRCSSQSGHNTVSWYQQALGQGPQFIFQYYREEENGRGNFPPRFSGLQFPNYSSELNVNALELDDSALYLCASSPTPTGLGLYEQYFGPGTRLTVT.

The rearrangement links TRBV6-1 to TRBJ1-5; TRBD1 matches 12 bases. V lost 6 bases, J lost 3 bases, and 3 bases stayed unmatched. Germline CDR1 reads MNHNS; CDR2 reads SASEGT. This CDR3 contains 15 residues. The CDR3 here is CASSGTGGYNQPQHF. CDR3 sequence (DNA): TGTGCCAGCAGCGGGACAGGGGGCTACAATCAGCCCCAGCATTTT.

V and J are TRBV28 and TRBJ1-1; the D is unclear. V lost 4 bases, J lost 5 bases, and 17 bases lay in between. Looked up from germline, CDR1 is MDHEN and CDR2 is SYDVKM. There are 15 residues in the CDR3. Written as DNA, the CDR3 is TGTGCCAGCAGTTGGGGATCCCGGGGAGGGACTGAAGCTTTCTTT. It yields the protein CASSWGSRGGTEAFF.

The table lists this clone with a few counts. This chain joins TRBV5-6 and TRBJ1-1; D possibly corresponds to TRBD1 (5 bases). V was pared by 3 bases and J by 8 bases, with 11 bases between. This CDR3 spans 12 amino acids. The germline V gene has CDR1 SGHDT and CDR2 YYEEEE. The CDR3 region is CASSSGRSEAFF. CDR3 sequence (DNA): TGTGCCAGCAGCTCGGGACGTTCAGAAGCTTTCTTT. The variable domain in full, with the rest retrieved from reference TRBV5-6 and TRBJ1-1, is DAGVTQSPTHLIKTRGQQVTLRCSPKSGHDTVSWYQQALGQGPQFIFQYYEEEERQRGNFPDRFSGHQFPNYSSELNVNALLLGDSALYLCASSSGRSEAFFGQGTRLTVV.

This clone appeared a few times. V usage is TRBV28 and J usage is TRBJ1-2, with a tentative D call TRBD1 (6 bases). The V end was cut by 8 bases, the J end by 8 bases, with 18 bases between. The CDR3 spans 13 residues. Germline CDR1 and CDR2: MDHEN and SYDVKM. In nucleotides, the CDR3 is TGTGCCAGCGGCGGGGGACACTCTAAAGGCTACACCTTC. This translates into CASGGGHSKGYTF.

This chain joins TRBV7-6 and TRBJ2-2; TRBD1 matches at 7 bases. The CDR3 totals 16 residues. The V and J ends lost 5 bases and 3 bases, in that order; junction bases with no gene match: 9. CDR1 and CDR2 from the germline V gene are SGHVS and FNYEAQ. Here the CDR3 reads CASSRGQVPDTGELFF. The CDR3 DNA sequence: TGTGCCAGCAGCCGTGGACAGGTCCCGGACACCGGGGAGCTGTTTTTT.

This clone was picked up a small number of times. The gene calls are TRBV12-5 and TRBJ1-2; D may be TRBD1 (5 bases). The CDR3 covers 12 residues. The V gene lost 7 bases and the J gene lost 5 bases, with 11 bases spanning the gap. Germline CDR1 is LGHNT and CDR2 is FRNRAP. CDR3 in DNA: TGTGCTAGTGACGGGACGCAATATGGCTACACCTTC. Translating it yields CASDGTQYGYTF.